This entry features one T cell receptor beta chain sequence. This specimen belongs to a study of blood T cell repertoires in COVID-19. In germline, CDR1 is SEHNR, CDR2 FQNEAQ (reference sequence). Trimming took off 0 bases at V and 0 bases at J, with 13 bases between the two ends. The CDR3 consists of 17 residues. Generated by immunoSEQ multiplex PCR, the TCRdb table keeps only in-frame clones and is missing some. The repertoire has a few hundred thousand clones, around 89% of them found once; the top ten carry roughly 0.8%. V gene TRBV7-9 combines with J gene TRBJ2-3, with unresolved D. Sequenced input: peripheral blood. This receptor was obtained from a man aged 30-40 years with acute or convalescent COVID-19. The CDR3 DNA reads as TGTGCCAGCAGCTTAGCTGGCGGCAGCTCGAGCACAGATACGCAGTATTTT. Translation: CASSLAGGSSSTDTQYF. The full variable domain, in which reference TRBV7-9 and TRBJ2-3 provide the parts outside the CDR3, is DTGVSQNPRHKITKRGQNVTFRCDPISEHNRLYWYRQTLGQGPEFLTYFQNEAQLEKSRLLSDRFSAERPKGSFSTLEIQRTEQGDSAMYLCASSLAGGSSSTDTQYFGPGTRLTVL.